Listed here are 2 T cell receptor beta chains from one sample, sequenced in a study of shared clonotypes between healthy human individuals. Profiling relied on immunoSEQ multiplex PCR, and the TCRdb table lists in-frame clones only, not all of them. The sample holds 1,400,000 or so clones, 97% to 99% seen once. The sequencing input was naive CD4+ T cells sorted from blood. Regarding subset: CD45RA+ positively selected. These TCRs come from a man between 25 and 39 years old in good health.

CDR3 coding DNA: TGTGCCAGCAGCGTCGGGACTAGCGGGATCTACGAGCAGTACTTC. Translation: CASSVGTSGIYEQYF. The chain has TRBV11-3 and TRBJ2-7; 13 nucleotides line up with TRBD2. The length of the CDR3 is 15 residues. V lost 5 bases to trimming and J lost 3 bases; unmatched junction nucleotides: 4. Germline values: CDR1 SGHNT, CDR2 YENEEA.

The rearrangement links TRBV19 to TRBJ1-2; 11 positions match TRBD1. V lost 5 bases and J lost 6; bases outside the gene matches: 8. Germline V lookup: CDR1 LNHDA, CDR2 SQIVND (reference sequence). The CDR3 contains 15 residues. The CDR3 region has the DNA TGTGCCAGTAGTTCCCGGACAGGGGGCAGCCATGGCTACACCTTC. Amino acids: CASSSRTGGSHGYTF.